This T cell receptor beta chain was profiled in a study of T cells in Graves' hyperthyroidism and ophthalmopathy. This clonotype was seen repeatedly, ten times or more. Regions amplified from RNA transcripts were the TCR beta CDR3 regions. The HTBI primer set served for first-round RT-PCR of the TCR CDR3. TCRdb re-called the multiplex PCR reads through MiXCR, storing one row per CDR3 protein. Of hundreds of thousands of distinct CDR3 sequences listed, 15% to 20% are singletons. The CDR3 spans 13 residues. Germline CDR1 reads SNHLY; CDR2 reads FYNNEI. Trimming stripped 9 bases from V and 3 bases from J, with 14 bases between.

The material sequenced was blood. This TCR was recovered from a man aged 35 to 55 with Graves' ophthalmopathy. The gene calls are TRBV2 and TRBJ2-5; D possibly corresponds to TRBD1 (6 bases). The CDR3 DNA follows: TGTGCCAGAAACAGGGAATCCGAAGAGACCCAGTACTTC. Protein sequence: CARNRESEETQYF.